These 17 T cell receptor beta chains were sequenced from one sample in a study of blood T cells in healthy people across ages. Then a second PCR, running roughly 7 to 11 cycles, was carried out with a sample-barcoded 5' primer and a J-beta primer mix. TCRdb re-called the 5' RACE reads with MiXCR, one entry per CDR3 protein. The sample consists of 1.5 million to 2 million distinct CDR3 sequences, around 35% of them appearing once. The sample comprised blood. These receptor sequences come from a woman aged 25 to 39 in good health.

V gene TRBV3-1 combines with J gene TRBJ2-5, with D perhaps TRBD1 or TRBD2 (5 bases each). Looked up from germline, CDR1 is LGHDT and CDR2 is YNNKEL (reference sequence). This CDR3 comprises 13 residues. V lost 2 bases, J lost 11 bases, and 15 bases lay in between. CDR3 sequence reads: CASSQPGVREQYF. The DNA for the CDR3 is TGTGCCAGCAGCCAACCCGGGGTCAGGGAGCAGTACTTC.

This clonotype was counted only a few times. The chain has TRBV20-1 and TRBJ2-5; 7 nucleotides align to TRBD2. Trimming removed 0 bases from V and 13 bases from J; junction bases left unmatched: 14. Germline CDR1 and CDR2: DFQATT and SNEGSKA (reference sequence). The CDR3 is 14 residues long. The CDR3 coding sequence is TGCAGTGCTAGAGATCGCGGGGGATCCTACGAGCGGTACTTC. Translating it yields CSARDRGGSYERYF.

This clonotype was seen only once. This sequence joins TRBV20-1 and TRBJ2-1, with D perhaps TRBD1 (8 bases). This CDR3 contains 14 residues. The V gene lost 3 bases and the J gene lost 5 bases, with 14 bases spanning the gap. Germline-derived CDR1 and CDR2 are DFQATT and SNEGSKA (reference sequence). The CDR3 reads CSASSGTGNNEQFF. DNA of the CDR3: TGCAGTGCTAGCAGCGGGACAGGCAACAATGAGCAGTTCTTC.

This chain uses TRBV4-1 with TRBJ2-7; D is perhaps TRBD1 (5 bases). Germline CDR1 is MGHRA and CDR2 is YSYEKL. V lost 4 bases and J 0 bases, leaving 10 bases between the germline ends. This CDR3 contains 14 residues. This CDR3 reads CASSPTDISYEQYF. The CDR3 coding sequence is TGCGCCAGCAGCCCAACGGACATCTCCTACGAGCAGTACTTC.

This clonotype was detected ten times or more. The chain uses TRBV7-9 and TRBJ2-1; D tentatively reads TRBD1 or TRBD2 (5 bases each). Germline loops: CDR1 SEHNR, CDR2 FQNEAQ (reference sequence). Trimming stripped 3 bases from V and 6 bases from J, with 6 bases between. The CDR3 extends over 12 amino acids. The CDR3 coding sequence is TGTGCCAGCAGCTTGGGGGTCAATGAGCAGTTCTTC. It encodes CASSLGVNEQFF.

This clonotype was found a few times. The genes are TRBV5-6 and TRBJ2-4; D is possibly TRBD1 or TRBD2 (5 bases each). This CDR3 is 14 amino acids long. Germline V CDR1 and CDR2: SGHDT, YYEEEE. Trimming left V 4 bases short and J 9 bases short, with 17 bases between. The CDR3 DNA follows: TGTGCCAGCAGCCCCGGGACCGCCGGTGGCATTCAGTACTTC. It codes for CASSPGTAGGIQYF.

This clonotype was detected only a few times. The chain links TRBV9 to TRBJ1-1; the D is unclear. The CDR3 loop spans 14 amino acids. Trimming shortened V by 3 bases and J by 2 bases, and 11 bases separated the two germline ends. Per germline, CDR1 SGDLS and CDR2 YYNGEE. CDR3 DNA: TGTGCCAGCAGCGCCGGATTCGGAAACACTGAAGCTTTCTTT. Translation: CASSAGFGNTEAFF.

This clonotype showed up just a few times. The chain employs TRBV11-1 and TRBJ2-1; a weak D match, TRBD2 (6 bases). This CDR3 region has 13 residues. Germline-derived CDR1 and CDR2 are SGHAT and FQDESV (reference sequence). Deletions cut 5 bases from V and 9 bases from J, with 14 bases between. As DNA, the CDR3 is TGTGCCAGCAGCACGGGAGATACTATTGAGCAGTTCTTC. Its protein is CASSTGDTIEQFF.

A remark on this clonotype: This sequence may be a read error, since a much larger clone differs from it by one base. V is TRBV7-9 and J is TRBJ1-1, with D tentatively TRBD1 (5 bases). The CDR3 covers 15 residues. Germline CDR1 SEHNR, CDR2 FQNEAQ (reference sequence). V lost 1 base and J lost 3, with 12 bases in between. CDR3 DNA: TGTGCCAGCAGCTTAGATCCCGGGACGGACACTGAAGCTTTCTTT. Its translation is CASSLDPGTDTEAFF.

This clonotype turned up a few times. The chain has TRBV5-1 and TRBJ2-1; 13 bases align to TRBD2. The trim removed 4 bases at V and 1 base at J, leaving 8 bases unmatched. CDR1 is SGHRS and CDR2 is YFSETQ in the germline V gene. This CDR3 contains 18 residues. The CDR3 DNA sequence: TGCGCCAGCAGCGTCGGGACTAGCGGGATGTCGTCCTACAATGAGCAGTTCTTC. Amino acid sequence: CASSVGTSGMSSYNEQFF.

The rearrangement uses TRBV6-1 and TRBJ2-3; TRBD2 matches 9 bases. Germline values: CDR1 MNHNS, CDR2 SASEGT. The CDR3 loop spans 15 amino acids. With 10 bases clipped from V and 1 base from J, the junction kept 9 bases outside the gene matches. CDR3 sequence (DNA): TGTGCCACCATACTTCTAGCGGGGCGCACAGATACGCAGTATTTT. Protein product: CATILLAGRTDTQYF.

The rearrangement uses TRBV20-1 and TRBJ2-7; no definite D call. This CDR3 has 14 amino acids. Trimming pared 6 bases from V and 3 bases from J, leaving 18 bases between. Germline loops: CDR1 DFQATT, CDR2 SNEGSKA (reference sequence). The CDR3 reads CSASLSSYLYEQYF. The CDR3 DNA sequence: TGCAGTGCCAGCCTTTCGAGCTACCTCTACGAGCAGTACTTC.

The CDR3 spells CASSPQGGYTF. For the CDR3, the DNA is TGTGCCAGCTCACCGCAAGGTGGCTACACCTTC. The chain carries TRBV18 and TRBJ1-2; D is unclear. The CDR3 extends over 11 amino acids. The V and J ends lost 3 bases and 7 bases respectively, with 6 bases between them. CDR1 and CDR2 from the germline V gene are KGHSH and LQKENI.

This clonotype appeared many times. This rearrangement joins TRBV7-6 to TRBJ2-5; 11 bases are a match to TRBD2. The CDR3 extends over 16 amino acids. V lost 5 bases, J lost 2 bases, and 7 bases stayed unmatched. Germline-derived CDR1 and CDR2 are SGHVS and FNYEAQ. This CDR3 reads CASSRYSGGVQETQYF. In DNA, the CDR3 is TGTGCCAGCAGCCGCTATAGCGGGGGGGTGCAAGAGACCCAGTACTTC.

This clonotype was detected a few times. This chain connects TRBV27 to TRBJ2-7, with D perhaps matching TRBD2 (6 bases). The CDR3 loop spans 14 amino acids. CDR1 is MNHEY and CDR2 is SMNVEV in the germline V gene (reference sequence). With 5 bases removed from V and 2 bases from J, the gap between germline ends came to 13 bases. The CDR3 is CASSEGLTPYEQYF. In DNA form, the CDR3 reads TGTGCCAGCAGTGAAGGACTAACCCCCTACGAGCAGTACTTC.

This clonotype has just a few counts. This rearrangement joins TRBV13 to TRBJ2-7, with D perhaps TRBD1 or TRBD2 (5 bases each). Germline assignment: CDR1 PRHDT and CDR2 FYEKMQ (reference sequence). V gave up 5 bases and J gave up 1 base, with 12 bases separating them. The CDR3 has 14 amino acids. The CDR3 region has the DNA TGTGCCAGCAGCCGCCGGGACGGATCCTACGAGCAGTACTTC. Translation: CASSRRDGSYEQYF.

This clonotype was detected only a few times. The genes are TRBV6-1 and TRBJ2-1, with a weak D call TRBD1 (7 bases). The V gene lost 7 bases and the J gene lost 7 bases, with 14 bases spanning the gap. This CDR3 spans 13 amino acids. Germline lookup yields CDR1 MNHNS and CDR2 SASEGT. The CDR3 coding sequence is TGTGCCAGCAAACAGGGGACTTTTAATGAGCAGTTCTTC. Translation gives CASKQGTFNEQFF.